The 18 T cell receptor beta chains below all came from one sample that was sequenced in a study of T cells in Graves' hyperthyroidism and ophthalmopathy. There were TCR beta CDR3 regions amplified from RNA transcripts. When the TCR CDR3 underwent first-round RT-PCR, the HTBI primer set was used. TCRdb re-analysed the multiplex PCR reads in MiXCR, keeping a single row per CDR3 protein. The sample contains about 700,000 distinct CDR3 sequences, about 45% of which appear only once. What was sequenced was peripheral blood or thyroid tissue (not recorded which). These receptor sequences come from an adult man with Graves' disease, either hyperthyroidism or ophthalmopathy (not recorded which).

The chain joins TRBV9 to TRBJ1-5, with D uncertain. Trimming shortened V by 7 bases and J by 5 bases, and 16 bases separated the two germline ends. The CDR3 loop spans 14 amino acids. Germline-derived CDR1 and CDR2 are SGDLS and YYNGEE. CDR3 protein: CASLAPGRHQPQHF. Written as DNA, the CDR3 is TGTGCCAGCTTAGCGCCTGGCAGGCATCAGCCCCAGCATTTT.

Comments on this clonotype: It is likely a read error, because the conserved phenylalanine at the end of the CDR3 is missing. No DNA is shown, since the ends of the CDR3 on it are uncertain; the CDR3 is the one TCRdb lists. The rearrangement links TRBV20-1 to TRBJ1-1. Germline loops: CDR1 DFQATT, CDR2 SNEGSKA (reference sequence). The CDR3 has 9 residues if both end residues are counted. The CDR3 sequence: CSARGGGTS.

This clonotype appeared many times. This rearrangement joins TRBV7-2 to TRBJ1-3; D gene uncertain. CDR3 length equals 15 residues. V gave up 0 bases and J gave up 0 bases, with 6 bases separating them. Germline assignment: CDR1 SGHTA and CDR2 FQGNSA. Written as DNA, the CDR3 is TGTGCCAGCAGCTTAGCTCCCAGCTCTGGAAACACCATATATTTT. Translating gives CASSLAPSSGNTIYF.

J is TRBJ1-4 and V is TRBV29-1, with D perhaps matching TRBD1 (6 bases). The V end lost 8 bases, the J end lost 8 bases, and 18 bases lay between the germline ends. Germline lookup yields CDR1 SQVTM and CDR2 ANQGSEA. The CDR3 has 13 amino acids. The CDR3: CSINRDFGEKLFF. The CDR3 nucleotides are TGCAGCATAAACAGGGATTTCGGGGAAAAACTGTTTTTT.

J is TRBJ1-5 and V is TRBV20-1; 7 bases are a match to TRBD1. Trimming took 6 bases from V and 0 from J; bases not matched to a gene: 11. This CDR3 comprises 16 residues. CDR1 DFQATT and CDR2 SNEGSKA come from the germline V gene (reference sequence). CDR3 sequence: CSALDRTPNSNQPQHF. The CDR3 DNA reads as TGCAGTGCCTTGGACAGGACGCCCAATAGCAATCAGCCCCAGCATTTT.

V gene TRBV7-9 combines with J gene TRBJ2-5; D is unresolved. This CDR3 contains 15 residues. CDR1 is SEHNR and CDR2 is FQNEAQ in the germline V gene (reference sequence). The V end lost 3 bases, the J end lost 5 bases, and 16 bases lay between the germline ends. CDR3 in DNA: TGTGCCAGCAGCTTGGGCCCTAGGTCGCGGGAGACCCAGTACTTC. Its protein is CASSLGPRSRETQYF.

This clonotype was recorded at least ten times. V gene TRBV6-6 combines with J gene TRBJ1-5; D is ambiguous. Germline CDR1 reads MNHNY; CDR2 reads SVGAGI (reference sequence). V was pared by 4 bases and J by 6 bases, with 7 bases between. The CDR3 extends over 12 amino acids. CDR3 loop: CASSSPPQPQHF. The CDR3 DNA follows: TGTGCCAGCAGTTCCCCGCCTCAGCCCCAGCATTTT.

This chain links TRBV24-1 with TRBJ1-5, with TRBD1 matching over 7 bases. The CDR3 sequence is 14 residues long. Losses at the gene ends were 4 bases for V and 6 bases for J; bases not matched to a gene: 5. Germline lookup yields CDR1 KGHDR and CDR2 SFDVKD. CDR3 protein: CATSDRGVGQPQHF. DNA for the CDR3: TGTGCCACCAGTGACAGGGGGGTCGGTCAGCCCCAGCATTTT.

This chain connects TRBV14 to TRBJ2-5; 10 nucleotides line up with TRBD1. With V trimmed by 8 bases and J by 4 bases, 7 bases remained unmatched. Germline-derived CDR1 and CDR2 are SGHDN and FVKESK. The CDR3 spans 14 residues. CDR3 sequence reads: CASPGQGLRETQYF. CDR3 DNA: TGTGCCAGCCCGGGACAGGGGCTACGAGAGACCCAGTACTTC.

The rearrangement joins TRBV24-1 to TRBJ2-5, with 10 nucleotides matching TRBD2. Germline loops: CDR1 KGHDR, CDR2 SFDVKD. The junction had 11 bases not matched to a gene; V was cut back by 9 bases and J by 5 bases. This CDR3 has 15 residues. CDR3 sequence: CATASGRARGETQYF. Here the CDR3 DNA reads TGTGCCACCGCGAGCGGGAGGGCCCGTGGTGAGACCCAGTACTTC.

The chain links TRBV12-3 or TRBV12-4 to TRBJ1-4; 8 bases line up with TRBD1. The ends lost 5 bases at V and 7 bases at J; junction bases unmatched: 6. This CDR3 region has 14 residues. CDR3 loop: CASSQGASSEKLFF. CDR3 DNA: TGTGCCAGCAGTCAGGGGGCGTCGTCTGAAAAACTGTTTTTT.

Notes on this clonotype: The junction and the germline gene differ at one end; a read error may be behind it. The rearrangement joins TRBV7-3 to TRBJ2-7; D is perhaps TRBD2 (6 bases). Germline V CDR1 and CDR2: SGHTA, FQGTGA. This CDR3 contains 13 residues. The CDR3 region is CASSPGTAGGVYF. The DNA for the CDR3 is TGTGCCAGCAGCCCGGGGACGGCTGGCGGGGTTTATTTC.

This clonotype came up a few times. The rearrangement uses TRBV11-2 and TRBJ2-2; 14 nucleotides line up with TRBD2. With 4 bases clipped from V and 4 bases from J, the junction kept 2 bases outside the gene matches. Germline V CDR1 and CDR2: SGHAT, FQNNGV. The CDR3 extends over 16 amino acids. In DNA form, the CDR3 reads TGTGCCAGCAGCTGGGGACTAGCGGGAGCCACCGGGGAGCTGTTTTTT. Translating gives CASSWGLAGATGELFF.

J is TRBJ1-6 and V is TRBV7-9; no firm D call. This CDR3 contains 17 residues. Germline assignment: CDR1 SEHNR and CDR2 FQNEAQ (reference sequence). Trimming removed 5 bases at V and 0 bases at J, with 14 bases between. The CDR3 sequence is CASSGSDLSSYNSPLHF. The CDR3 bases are TGTGCCAGCAGCGGGAGTGATCTGAGCTCCTATAATTCACCCCTCCACTTT.

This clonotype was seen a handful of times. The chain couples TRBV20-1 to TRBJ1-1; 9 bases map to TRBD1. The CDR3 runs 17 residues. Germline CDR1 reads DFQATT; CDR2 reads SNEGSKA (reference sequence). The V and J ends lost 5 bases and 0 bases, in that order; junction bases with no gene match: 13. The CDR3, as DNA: TGCAGTGCTGGCGGGGCAGCGGGACAGGGAATGAACACTGAAGCTTTCTTT. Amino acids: CSAGGAAGQGMNTEAFF.

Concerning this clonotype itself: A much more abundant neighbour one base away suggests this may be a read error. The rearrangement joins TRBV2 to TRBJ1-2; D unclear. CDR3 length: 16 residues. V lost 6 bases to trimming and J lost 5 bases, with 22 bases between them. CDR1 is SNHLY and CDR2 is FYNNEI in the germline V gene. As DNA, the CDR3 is TGTGCCAGCAGCTTAGAGGGAGGACGGACCCCGTATGGCTACACCTTC. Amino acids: CASSLEGGRTPYGYTF. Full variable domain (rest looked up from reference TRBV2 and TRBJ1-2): EPEVTQTPSHQVTQMGQEVILRCVPISNHLYFYWYRQILGQKVEFLVSFYNNEISEKSEIFDDQFSVERPDGSNFTLKIRSTKLEDSAMYFCASSLEGGRTPYGYTFGSGTRLTVV.

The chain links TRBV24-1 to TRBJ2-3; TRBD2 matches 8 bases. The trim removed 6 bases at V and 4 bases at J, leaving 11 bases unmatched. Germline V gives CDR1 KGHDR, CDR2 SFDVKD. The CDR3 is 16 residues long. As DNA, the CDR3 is TGTGCCACCAGTCAGGCTCGCGGGAGGCGCCCAGATACGCAGTATTTT. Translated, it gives CATSQARGRRPDTQYF.

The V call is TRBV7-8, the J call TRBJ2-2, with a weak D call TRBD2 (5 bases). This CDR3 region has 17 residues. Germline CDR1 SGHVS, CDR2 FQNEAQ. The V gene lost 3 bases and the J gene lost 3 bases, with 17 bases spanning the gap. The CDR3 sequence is CASSLASPGMDTGELFF. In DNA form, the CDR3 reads TGTGCCAGCAGCTTGGCATCTCCGGGAATGGACACCGGGGAGCTGTTTTTT. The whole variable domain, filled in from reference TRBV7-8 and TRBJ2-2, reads GAGVSQSPRYKVAKRGQDVALRCDPISGHVSLFWYQQALGQGPEFLTYFQNEAQLDKSGLPSDRFFAERPEGSVSTLKIQRTQQEDSAVYLCASSLASPGMDTGELFFGEGSRLTVL.